Below are 9 T cell receptor beta chains sequenced from a single sample in a study of PD-1 blockade in classical Hodgkin lymphoma. Data came from immunoSEQ multiplex PCR; TCRdb stores just in-frame clones and leaves some out. The sample includes more than 10,000 clones, about four fifths of them seen just once. The patients all showed relapse after autologous stem cell transplantation, while their brentuximab vedotin exposure varied. After PBMCs were thawed, their CD8+ T cells were isolated by magnetic negative selection. This material consisted of CD8+ T cells from blood, taken at baseline. Source of these receptors: a human donor with classical Hodgkin lymphoma.

On this clone itself: Other nucleotide sequences in the sample specify the same CDR3. The chain employs TRBV25-1 and TRBJ2-5, with 9 bases fitting TRBD2. CDR1 MGHDK and CDR2 SYGVNS come from the germline V gene. The V and J ends lost 3 bases and 1 base, in that order; junction bases with no gene match: 3. This CDR3 has 15 residues. The CDR3 DNA is TGTGCCAGCAGTGAGCCGACTAGCGGCCAAGAGACCCAGTACTTC. Translated, it gives CASSEPTSGQETQYF.

This chain joins TRBV6-1 and TRBJ1-3; D is uncertain. Germline V gene data show CDR1 as MNHNS and CDR2 as SASEGT. The CDR3 length is 16 residues. The germline V and J ends were trimmed by 1 base and 0 bases, with 10 bases remaining between them. This CDR3 is CASSEDSFSSGNTIYF. Here the CDR3 DNA reads TGTGCCAGCAGTGAAGACAGCTTCTCCTCTGGAAACACCATATATTTT.

The chain uses TRBV27 and TRBJ2-5; D is unclear. Trimming removed 0 bases from V and 5 bases from J, with 16 bases in between. Per germline, CDR1 MNHEY and CDR2 SMNVEV (reference sequence). The CDR3 spans 16 residues. The CDR3 spells CASSLSPKVPVETQYF. CDR3 DNA: TGTGCCAGCAGTTTATCCCCGAAGGTCCCCGTTGAGACCCAGTACTTC.

The genes are TRBV6-1 and TRBJ1-1, with D possibly TRBD1 on 5 matching bases. V dropped 3 bases and J dropped 0 bases, with 17 bases sitting between them. This CDR3 region has 17 residues. Germline V gives CDR1 MNHNS, CDR2 SASEGT. This chain's CDR3 is CASSELSGTIMNTEAFF. CDR3 sequence (DNA): TGTGCCAGCAGTGAGCTAAGTGGGACCATCATGAACACTGAAGCTTTCTTT.

This chain joins TRBV7-9 and TRBJ2-1; 8 bases line up with TRBD2. With V trimmed by 8 bases and J by 8 bases, 8 bases remained unmatched. CDR3 length: 13 residues. Germline V lookup: CDR1 SEHNR, CDR2 FQNEAQ (reference sequence). Here the CDR3 DNA reads TGTGCCAGCTTGGGAGTAGCGGGATATGAGCAGTTCTTC. This sequence encodes CASLGVAGYEQFF.

This clone has only one observation. Here the CDR3 reads CASSLEAMGNYEQYF. The CDR3 nucleotides read TGTGCCAGCAGCTTGGAGGCGATGGGTAACTACGAGCAGTACTTC. The V call is TRBV5-6, the J call TRBJ2-5, with D unresolved. The end of the DNA aligns better with TRBJ2-7, so the J call may be wrong. The length of the CDR3 is 15 residues. Germline values: CDR1 SGHDT, CDR2 YYEEEE.

V and J are TRBV4-1 and TRBJ2-1; 11 bases match TRBD2. Germline V gene sequence: CDR1 MGHRA, CDR2 YSYEKL. Trimming took 2 bases from V and 13 from J; bases not matched to a gene: 10. The CDR3 length is 15 residues. The DNA for the CDR3 is TGCGCCAGCAGCCAACTCACTAGCGGGAGTTCACCCCAGTTCTTC. Translated, it gives CASSQLTSGSSPQFF.

This clone was observed a handful of times. The genes are TRBV19 and TRBJ2-1; D remains ambiguous. CDR3 length: 13 amino acids. Trimming took 3 bases from V and 8 from J, leaving 11 bases between them. Germline values: CDR1 LNHDA, CDR2 SQIVND (reference sequence). CDR3 nucleotide sequence: TGTGCCAGTAGTATGGCCGTCGTGGATGAGCAGTTCTTC. This codes for CASSMAVVDEQFF.

The chain uses TRBV29-1 and TRBJ1-2; no definite D call. This CDR3 has 14 residues. Germline-derived CDR1 and CDR2 are SQVTM and ANQGSEA. The ends were cut back, 3 bases at V and 0 bases at J, with 11 bases in the middle. The CDR3 nucleotides are TGCAGCGTTGAGGTAGCGGAAGCTAACTATGGCTACACCTTC. Its protein is CSVEVAEANYGYTF.